The next 21 T cell receptor beta chains were all read from a single sample in a study of blood T cell repertoires in COVID-19. Libraries were prepared by immunoSEQ multiplex PCR; TCRdb keeps only in-frame clonotypes and omits some of them. This table has hundreds of thousands of clones, roughly 89% appearing once. The source material was PBMCs or T cells enriched from blood (not recorded which). Source of these receptors: a woman in her thirties or forties who had recovered from COVID-19.

This clone was seen a few times. The chain uses TRBV2 and TRBJ2-1, with unresolved D. This CDR3 is built from 12 residues. CDR1 and CDR2 from the germline V gene are SNHLY and FYNNEI. The V end lost 3 bases, the J end lost 9 bases, and 9 bases lay between the germline ends. DNA for the CDR3: TGTGCCAGCAGTGATCGGGTGGCTGAGCAGTTCTTC. Its translation: CASSDRVAEQFF. Supplemented by reference TRBV2 and TRBJ2-1, the full variable domain reads EPEVTQTPSHQVTQMGQEVILRCVPISNHLYFYWYRQILGQKVEFLVSFYNNEISEKSEIFDDQFSVERPDGSNFTLKIRSTKLEDSAMYFCASSDRVAEQFFGPGTRLTVL.

For this clone: The identical CDR3 is also encoded by other nucleotide sequences in the sample. The rearrangement joins TRBV28 to TRBJ1-5; 9 nucleotides agree with TRBD1. Germline trimming cut 6 bases from V and 3 bases from J; bases unmatched to any gene: 3. Per germline, CDR1 MDHEN and CDR2 SYDVKM. The CDR3 is made up of 14 amino acids. CDR3 protein: CASSPQGANQPQHF. The CDR3 DNA sequence: TGTGCCAGCAGCCCACAGGGGGCCAATCAGCCCCAGCATTTT.

The chain's CDR3 is CASTSGTKYEKLFF. CDR3 DNA: TGTGCCAGCACCTCCGGGACAAAATATGAAAAACTGTTTTTT. The chain has TRBV27 and TRBJ1-4, with D perhaps TRBD1 (6 bases). CDR1 and CDR2 (germline): MNHEY, SMNVEV (reference sequence). This CDR3 is 14 amino acids long. V lost 7 bases and J 6 bases, leaving 15 bases between the germline ends.

The chain links TRBV10-3 to TRBJ2-2; 7 bases align to TRBD1. The CDR3 has 15 amino acids. Germline lookup yields CDR1 ENHRY and CDR2 SYGVKD. Germline trimming cut 5 bases from V and 1 base from J; bases unmatched to any gene: 4. CDR3 sequence: CAISSGTVNTGELFF. CDR3 nucleotide sequence: TGTGCCATCAGTTCCGGGACAGTGAACACCGGGGAGCTGTTTTTT.

The chain employs TRBV5-3 and TRBJ2-3; 7 positions match TRBD2. TRBV5-3 is assigned to the ORF class and has an uncertain function. Unmatched junction bases numbered 21, after V lost 3 bases and J lost 2 bases. The CDR3 totals 20 residues. The CDR3 reads CARSSCARLAEEGYTDTQYF. CDR3 sequence (DNA): TGTGCCAGAAGCTCGTGCGCGAGGCTAGCGGAAGAGGGATACACAGATACGCAGTATTTT.

The rearrangement joins TRBV28 to TRBJ1-2, with 11 bases that match TRBD1. The junction had 3 bases not matched to a gene; V was cut back by 5 bases and J by 4 bases. Germline CDR1 is MDHEN and CDR2 is SYDVKM. The CDR3 sequence is 14 residues long. The CDR3 spells CASSRTGGIYGYTF. In DNA form, the CDR3 reads TGTGCCAGCAGTCGGACAGGGGGCATCTATGGCTACACCTTC.

In DNA form, the CDR3 reads TGCAGCGTTGATGGACAGGGCGGGCTGAACACTGAAGCTTTCTTT. Translated, it gives CSVDGQGGLNTEAFF. The chain recombines TRBV29-1 with TRBJ1-1; 8 bases align to TRBD1. The CDR3 runs to 15 residues. J lost 0 bases, V lost 3 bases, and 6 bases had no gene match. Germline CDR1 SQVTM, CDR2 ANQGSEA.

This chain joins TRBV19 and TRBJ2-1; D is uncertain. V lost 9 bases to trimming and J lost 2 bases, with 11 bases between them. Looked up from germline, CDR1 is LNHDA and CDR2 is SQIVND (reference sequence). The CDR3 sequence is 13 residues long. The CDR3, as DNA: TGTGCCAGCTCGACTCGGACCTACAATGAGCAGTTCTTC. Protein: CASSTRTYNEQFF.

The chain has TRBV25-1 and TRBJ1-6; 7 positions match TRBD1. The length of the CDR3 is 16 residues. From germline, CDR1 is MGHDK and CDR2 SYGVNS. The V segment lost 3 bases and the J segment 7 bases; nucleotides outside the gene matches: 9. The CDR3 nucleotides read TGTGCCAGCAGTGATCCACGACAGGGAACGAATTCACCCCTCCACTTT. Residues: CASSDPRQGTNSPLHF. The full variable domain, in which reference TRBV25-1 and TRBJ1-6 provide the parts outside the CDR3, is EADIYQTPRYLVIGTGKKITLECSQTMGHDKMYWYQQDPGMELHLIHYSYGVNSTEKGDLSSESTVSRIRTEHFPLTLESARPSHTSQYLCASSDPRQGTNSPLHFGNGTRLTVT.

V is TRBV5-8 and J is TRBJ2-6, with D perhaps matching TRBD1 (5 bases). Between the trimmed V and J ends, which lost 4 bases and 4 bases, there was a span of 12 bases. In germline, CDR1 is SGHTS, CDR2 YDEGEE. This CDR3 is 15 amino acids long. DNA of the CDR3: TGTGCCAGCAGCCGTCTTAGGGGAGGGGCCAACGTCCTGACTTTC. This sequence encodes CASSRLRGGANVLTF.

This chain joins TRBV15 and TRBJ2-5, with D maybe TRBD1 (6 bases). There are 14 residues in the CDR3. V dropped 3 bases and J dropped 3 bases, with 11 bases sitting between them. Looked up from germline, CDR1 is LNHNV and CDR2 is YYDKDF (reference sequence). CDR3 residues: CATSSKQGEETQYF. As DNA, the CDR3 is TGTGCCACCAGCAGCAAACAGGGAGAAGAGACCCAGTACTTC.

This rearrangement joins TRBV7-9 to TRBJ2-1, with D tentatively TRBD2 (5 bases). The CDR3 extends over 12 amino acids. Germline lookup yields CDR1 SEHNR and CDR2 FQNEAQ (reference sequence). V shed 7 bases and J shed 4 bases, with 8 bases lying between them. CDR3: CASTSGYNEQFF. The CDR3 DNA reads as TGTGCCAGCACAAGCGGATACAATGAGCAGTTCTTC.

The rearrangement joins TRBV28 to TRBJ2-7; 9 bases map to TRBD2. The CDR3 length is 14 residues. Germline trimming cut 8 bases from V and 0 bases from J; bases unmatched to any gene: 5. CDR1 is MDHEN and CDR2 is SYDVKM in the germline V gene. This chain's CDR3 is CASASSGSSYEQYF. Here the CDR3 DNA reads TGTGCCAGCGCGAGTAGCGGGAGCTCCTACGAGCAGTACTTC.

The chain links TRBV6-5 to TRBJ1-1; tentatively, D is TRBD1 (6 bases). The CDR3 covers 15 residues. The V end lost 0 bases, the J end lost 1 base, and 9 bases lay between the germline ends. CDR1 and CDR2 from the germline V gene are MNHEY and SVGAGI. The CDR3 loop is CASSYSNRANTEAFF. CDR3 in DNA: TGTGCCAGCAGTTACTCAAACAGGGCGAACACTGAAGCTTTCTTT.

The CDR3 DNA reads as TGTGCCAGTAGTCAGGGGACCCTCTACAATGAGCAGTTCTTC. It translates to CASSQGTLYNEQFF. The chain links TRBV19 to TRBJ2-1; perhaps TRBD1 as D (6 bases). The CDR3 is 14 residues long. CDR1 is LNHDA and CDR2 is SQIVND in the germline V gene (reference sequence). The V and J ends lost 5 bases and 3 bases respectively, with 11 bases between them. The variable domain in full, completed from reference TRBV19 and TRBJ2-1, reads DGGITQSPKYLFRKEGQNVTLSCEQNLNHDAMYWYRQDPGQGLRLIYYSQIVNDFQKGDIAEGYSVSREKKESFPLTVTSAQKNPTAFYLCASSQGTLYNEQFFGPGTRLTVL.

This chain joins TRBV4-2 and TRBJ2-1; TRBD2 aligns across 10 bases. Germline V gene data show CDR1 as LGHNA and CDR2 as YNFKEQ. This CDR3 is 14 amino acids long. Germline trimming cut 1 base from V and 10 bases from J; bases unmatched to any gene: 4. The CDR3 region has the DNA TGTGCCAGCAGCCAAGGACTAGCGGGTGAAGAGCAGTTCTTC. Protein: CASSQGLAGEEQFF.

V gene TRBV28 combines with J gene TRBJ1-6; 8 bases match TRBD1. V shed 0 bases and J 9 bases; nucleotides not matched to a gene: 7. The germline gives CDR1 MDHEN, CDR2 SYDVKM. The CDR3 spans 16 residues. CDR3 sequence reads: CASSLWLTGVGSPLHF. The CDR3 nucleotides are TGTGCCAGCAGTTTATGGCTGACAGGGGTGGGTTCACCCCTCCACTTT.

The V call is TRBV15, the J call TRBJ2-3; 11 bases match TRBD2. Losses at the gene ends were 1 base for V and 5 bases for J; bases not matched to a gene: 8. Germline V gene sequence: CDR1 LNHNV, CDR2 YYDKDF (reference sequence). The CDR3 has 17 residues. CDR3 sequence: CATSRGAVAGGRDTQYF. In nucleotides, the CDR3 is TGTGCCACCAGCAGAGGGGCAGTAGCGGGAGGGCGAGATACGCAGTATTTT. Full variable domain (rest looked up from reference TRBV15 and TRBJ2-3): DAMVIQNPRYQVTQFGKPVTLSCSQTLNHNVMYWYQQKSSQAPKLLFHYYDKDFNNEADTPDNFQSRRPNTSFCFLDIRSPGLGDTAMYLCATSRGAVAGGRDTQYFGPGTRLTVL.

The CDR3 is CASSLIRGGTDTQYF. The DNA for the CDR3 is TGTGCCAGCAGCCTTATCCGGGGGGGGACAGATACGCAGTATTTT. V usage is TRBV7-9 and J usage is TRBJ2-3; 8 bases fit TRBD2. Unmatched junction bases numbered 7, after V lost 5 bases and J lost 3 bases. This CDR3 has 15 amino acids. CDR1 is SEHNR and CDR2 is FQNEAQ in the germline V gene (reference sequence).

V gene TRBV30 combines with J gene TRBJ2-1; 11 nucleotides agree with TRBD2. The germline gives CDR1 GTSNPN, CDR2 SVGIG (reference sequence). Losses at the gene ends were 1 base for V and 4 bases for J; bases not matched to a gene: 6. The CDR3 sequence is 16 residues long. CDR3 sequence (DNA): TGTGCCTGGAGTGCGCCGGGACTAGCGGATTACAATGAGCAGTTCTTC. Protein sequence: CAWSAPGLADYNEQFF.

This chain connects TRBV28 to TRBJ1-1; D not certain. This CDR3 is built from 13 residues. V lost 5 bases, J lost 4 bases, and 11 bases lay in between. Germline values: CDR1 MDHEN, CDR2 SYDVKM. The CDR3 DNA reads as TGTGCCAGCAGTCCTCCCCCAGGCACTGAAGCTTTCTTT. It translates to CASSPPPGTEAFF.